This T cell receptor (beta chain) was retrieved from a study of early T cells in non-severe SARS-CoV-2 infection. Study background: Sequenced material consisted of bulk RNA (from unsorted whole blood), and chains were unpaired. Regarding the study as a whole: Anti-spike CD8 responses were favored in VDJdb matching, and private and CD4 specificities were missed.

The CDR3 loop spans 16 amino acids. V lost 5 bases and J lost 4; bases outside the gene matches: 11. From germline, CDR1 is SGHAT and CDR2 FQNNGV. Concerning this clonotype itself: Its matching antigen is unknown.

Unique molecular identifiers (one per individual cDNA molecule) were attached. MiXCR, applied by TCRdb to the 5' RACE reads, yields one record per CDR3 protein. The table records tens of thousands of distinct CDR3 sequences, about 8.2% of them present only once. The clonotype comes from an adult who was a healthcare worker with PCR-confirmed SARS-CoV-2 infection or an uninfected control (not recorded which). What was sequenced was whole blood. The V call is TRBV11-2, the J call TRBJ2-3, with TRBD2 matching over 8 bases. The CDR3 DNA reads TGTGCCAGCAGCCCCCGGGGACTAGAGTGGGCAGATACGCAGTATTTT. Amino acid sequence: CASSPRGLEWADTQYF.